This TCR beta chain was documented in a study of high-grade serous ovarian cancer treatment subgroups. Study summary: On average, approximately 15,000 reads and roughly 7,000 unique TCR beta rearrangements were obtained per sample. Study observations and caveats: Only CDR3 was analyzed; CDR1 and CDR2 were not. Different patients shared almost no repertoire; same-patient tumors shared 0.11 to 0.79.

Tumor samples were obtained before definitive surgery or chemotherapy. The protocol was immunoSEQ multiplex PCR, while the TCRdb copy is restricted to in-frame clones and leaves out a portion. The sample has around 30,000 clones, about 88% seen once. The ends were cut back, 3 bases at V and 7 bases at J, with 12 bases in the middle. This CDR3 comprises 14 residues. From germline, CDR1 is LNHDA and CDR2 SQIVND (reference sequence). To note about this clone: Its antigen is undetermined.

The sequencing input was tumor tissue. J is TRBJ1-4 and V is TRBV19, with TRBD1 as a possible D gene (5 bases). The TCR was taken from a human donor with high-grade serous ovarian cancer. This CDR3 is CASSIGREAEKLFF. The CDR3 coding sequence is TGTGCCAGTAGTATTGGCAGGGAAGCTGAAAAACTGTTTTTT.